In its sample, the clone carrying this TCR beta chain was seen a few times. This CDR3 is built from 16 residues. Germline V gene lookup returns CDR1 LGHNA and CDR2 YSLEER. V was pared by 5 bases and J by 2 bases, with 9 bases of the junction left unmatched. Original processing notes: Reference gene primer amplification yielded estimated nucleated cell counts. Assay used: immunoSEQ multiplex PCR; TCRdb lists only in-frame clones, some missing. V, J and clone size are taken as reported in that table, and D and trimming were inferred from the DNA itself. The sample has roughly 76,000 clones, more than 75% seen once. The data were obtained in a study of blood T cell repertoires in COVID-19. Background on the study: Researchers got acute and convalescent COVID-19 samples from the United States, Italy and Spain. T cells, B-cell-depleted T cells, or PBMCs provided the cDNA or gDNA that served as material.

Input material: peripheral blood. The clonotype was recovered from an elderly woman with active or convalescent COVID-19. The chain has TRBV4-3 and TRBJ2-5, with 9 bases that match TRBD2. CDR3 in amino acids: CASSSLAGAEQETQYF. CDR3 sequence (DNA): TGCGCCAGCAGCTCCTTAGCGGGGGCCGAGCAAGAGACCCAGTACTTC.